This T cell receptor (beta chain) was observed in a study of monozygotic twins with inflammatory bowel disease. TCRdb reprocessed the 5' RACE reads, keeping one entry per CDR3 protein, no DNA. This repertoire includes approximately 400,000 distinct CDR3 sequences. In germline, CDR1 is DFQATT, CDR2 SNEGSKA (reference sequence). This CDR3 region has 12 residues. The gene calls are TRBV20-1 and TRBJ1-5; the D call of TRBD1 rests on TCRdb alone, since no DNA is present to check it. What was sequenced was blood. The TCR sequence derives from a human donor with ulcerative colitis or Crohn's disease, or a healthy co-twin of an affected twin (not recorded which). The CDR3 region is CSASTGVQPQHF.